Below, 8 T cell receptor beta chains from the same sample are listed, as sequenced in a study of vaccination effects on CD4 cells after COVID-19. Some clones are missing from TCRdb's copy, which holds only in-frame ones; the method was immunoSEQ multiplex PCR. The sample consists of about 64,000 clones, 55% to 75% of them appearing once. The culture ran for nine to eleven days, and then CD4+ T cells were isolated. For these TCRs, the target antigens are not known. The material sequenced was CD4+ T cells from PBMCs cultured without peptide, taken before COVID-19 vaccination. These receptors all come from a human donor who had a prior SARS-CoV-2 infection.

V and J are TRBV6-1 and TRBJ2-5; D not resolved. CDR3 length: 13 amino acids. V was clipped by 1 base and J by 5 bases, with 8 bases between them. CDR1 is MNHNS, CDR2 SASEGT, per germline. The CDR3 is CASSEERAETQYF. The CDR3 coding sequence is TGTGCCAGCAGTGAAGAACGGGCGGAGACCCAGTACTTC.

V gene TRBV19 combines with J gene TRBJ1-1, with D tentatively TRBD1 (5 bases). CDR1 is LNHDA and CDR2 is SQIVND in the germline V gene (reference sequence). V lost 2 bases and J 5 bases, leaving 12 bases between the germline ends. The CDR3 sequence is 14 residues long. CDR3 amino acids: CASSITAGPTEAFF. The CDR3 DNA reads as TGTGCCAGTAGTATAACGGCAGGGCCGACTGAAGCTTTCTTT.

The chain is built from TRBV9 and TRBJ2-1; D is uncertain. The V and J ends lost 0 bases and 5 bases respectively, with 6 bases between them. The length of the CDR3 is 13 residues. CDR1 is SGDLS and CDR2 is YYNGEE in the germline V gene. In nucleotides, the CDR3 is TGTGCCAGCAGCGTAGACTTGGACAATGAGCAGTTCTTC. Its translation is CASSVDLDNEQFF.

The V and J genes are TRBV10-1 and TRBJ1-3; no clear D gene. This CDR3 is 18 amino acids long. V was clipped by 2 bases and J by 4 bases, with 21 bases between them. Germline V gene lookup returns CDR1 WNHNN and CDR2 SYGVQD (reference sequence). The CDR3 coding sequence is TGCGCCAGCAGTGAGGGCAGGACGCCAGAGGCCGCGGGAAACACCATATATTTT. This codes for CASSEGRTPEAAGNTIYF.

The chain recombines TRBV19 with TRBJ1-6; D is undetermined. This CDR3 region has 15 residues. V was trimmed by 3 bases and J by 9 bases, leaving 15 bases between them. Germline V CDR1 and CDR2: LNHDA, SQIVND (reference sequence). Written as DNA, the CDR3 is TGTGCCAGTAGTATTCGTCCGGATCCCGCTTCACCCCTCCACTTT. Translation gives CASSIRPDPASPLHF. Combining the CDR3 with reference TRBV19 and TRBJ1-6 gives the whole variable domain DGGITQSPKYLFRKEGQNVTLSCEQNLNHDAMYWYRQDPGQGLRLIYYSQIVNDFQKGDIAEGYSVSREKKESFPLTVTSAQKNPTAFYLCASSIRPDPASPLHFGNGTRLTVT.

The chain recombines TRBV18 with TRBJ2-2, with 10 bases matching TRBD2. Germline V gene lookup returns CDR1 KGHSH and CDR2 LQKENI. This CDR3 region has 16 residues. V lost 2 bases, J lost 3 bases, and 3 bases stayed unmatched. The CDR3 protein is CASSPSGRADTGELFF. CDR3 DNA: TGTGCCAGCTCACCAAGCGGGAGGGCCGACACCGGGGAGCTGTTTTTT.

This chain joins TRBV19 and TRBJ1-2; D remains unclear. Germline loops: CDR1 LNHDA, CDR2 SQIVND (reference sequence). The CDR3 totals 15 residues. V dropped 0 bases and J dropped 3 bases, with 11 bases sitting between them. The CDR3 protein is CASSIDAGYDYGYTF. The CDR3 nucleotides read TGTGCCAGTAGTATAGATGCGGGTTACGACTATGGCTACACCTTC.

This clone was observed once. V and J are TRBV6-5 and TRBJ1-1; D is undetermined. Germline V gene lookup returns CDR1 MNHEY and CDR2 SVGAGI. This CDR3 region has 12 residues. V lost 7 bases to trimming and J lost 4 bases, with 10 bases between them. Written as DNA, the CDR3 is TGTGCCAGCACCAACGGGGTCACTGAAGCTTTCTTT. Amino acid sequence: CASTNGVTEAFF.